This section outlines one T cell receptor beta chain sequence together with its context. This sample is part of a study of T cell responses to AZD1222 COVID-19 vaccine. Libraries were prepared by immunoSEQ multiplex PCR; TCRdb keeps only in-frame clonotypes and omits some of them. The data show about 120,000 clones, with about 92% seen just once and approximately 5.1% held by the top ten. This TCR came from an adult who received the AZD1222 COVID-19 vaccine. Sequences were derived from peripheral blood, sampled 28 days after the second AZD1222 dose.

The CDR3 bases are TGTGCCAGCAGCGTGACACAAGGGTCACCCCTCCACTTT. This sequence encodes CASSVTQGSPLHF. The chain couples TRBV9 to TRBJ1-6; D is ambiguous. This CDR3 is 13 amino acids long. Trimming removed 2 bases at V and 10 bases at J, with 10 bases between. Germline CDR1 is SGDLS and CDR2 is YYNGEE.